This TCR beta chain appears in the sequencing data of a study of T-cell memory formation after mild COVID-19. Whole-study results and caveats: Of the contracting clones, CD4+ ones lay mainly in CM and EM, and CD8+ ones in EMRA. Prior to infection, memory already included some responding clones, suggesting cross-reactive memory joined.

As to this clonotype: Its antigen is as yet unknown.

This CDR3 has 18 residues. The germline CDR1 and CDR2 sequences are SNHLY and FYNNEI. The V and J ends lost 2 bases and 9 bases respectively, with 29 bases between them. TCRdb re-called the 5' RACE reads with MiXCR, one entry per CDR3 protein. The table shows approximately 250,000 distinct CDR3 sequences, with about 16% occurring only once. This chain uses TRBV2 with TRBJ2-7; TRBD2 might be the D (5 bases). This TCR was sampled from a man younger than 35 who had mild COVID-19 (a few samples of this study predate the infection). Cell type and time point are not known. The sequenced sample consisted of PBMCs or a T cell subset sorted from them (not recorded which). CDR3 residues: CASSEWAARTGPSLGQYV. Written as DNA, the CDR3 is TGTGCCAGCAGTGAATGGGCGGCCAGGACTGGTCCATCCCTCGGGCAGTACGTC.